This T cell receptor beta chain stems from a study of blood T cell repertoires in COVID-19. About the research overall: Samples representing acute and convalescent COVID-19 were sourced from the United States, Italy and Spain. Sources were T cells, B-cell-depleted T cells, or PBMCs; the material itself was cDNA or gDNA.

This clone was found once. Trimming removed 8 bases from V and 2 bases from J; junction bases left unmatched: 15. Germline V gives CDR1 LGHNA, CDR2 YNFKEQ. The CDR3 is 17 residues long. Authors' analysis steps: Amplifying reference gene primers gave estimates of nucleated cell counts. The repertoire was sequenced with immunoSEQ multiplex PCR; TCRdb's copy has only in-frame clones and lacks some. The V and J calls and the clone size are those of that table, but D and trimming were determined from the DNA. The data show about 82,000 clones, 65% to 85% seen once. Sequences were obtained from peripheral blood. This clonotype was obtained from a woman aged 55-69 years with acute or convalescent COVID-19. The J gene is TRBJ2-7, the V gene TRBV4-2; TRBD1 matches 10 bases. Written as DNA, the CDR3 is TGTGCCAGCGGCGCATTCGGCCGGGACAGGGGCGCCTACGAGCAGTACTTC. Its translation: CASGAFGRDRGAYEQYF.